The 15 T cell receptor beta chains below come from one sample, sequenced in a study of blood T cell repertoires in COVID-19. TCRdb's copy holds only in-frame clones and misses some; the assay was immunoSEQ multiplex PCR. Of almost 55,000 clones in the sample, 84% were seen once. The sequenced sample was peripheral blood. Every receptor here comes from a man aged 50-59 years with acute or convalescent COVID-19.

The chain couples TRBV4-1 to TRBJ1-1, with 11 bases aligning to TRBD1. The CDR3 consists of 16 residues. The ends lost 3 bases at V and 10 bases at J; junction bases unmatched: 13. Germline V lookup: CDR1 MGHRA, CDR2 YSYEKL. Written as DNA, the CDR3 is TGCGCCAGCAGCCAGCCCACGGGGACAGGGGGTTTGCGAGCTTTCTTT. This codes for CASSQPTGTGGLRAFF.

This chain uses TRBV5-4 with TRBJ1-1, with D possibly TRBD1 on 5 matching bases. Germline-derived CDR1 and CDR2 are SGHNT and YYREEE (reference sequence). The CDR3 loop spans 14 amino acids. Trimming took off 4 bases at V and 1 base at J, with 11 bases between the two ends. The CDR3 reads CASSPGGENTEAFF. CDR3 DNA sequence: TGTGCCAGCAGCCCCGGGGGGGAGAACACTGAAGCTTTCTTT.

The chain links TRBV5-6 to TRBJ1-5; no firm D call. Looked up from germline, CDR1 is SGHDT and CDR2 is YYEEEE. Trimming removed 3 bases at V and 0 bases at J, with 16 bases between. The CDR3 has 17 residues. CDR3 sequence reads: CASSSYAHSYSNQPQHF. CDR3 bases: TGTGCCAGCAGCTCATACGCACACAGCTATAGCAATCAGCCCCAGCATTTT.

The gene calls are TRBV30 and TRBJ1-4, with D possibly being TRBD1 (5 bases). This CDR3 has 14 amino acids. V shed 0 bases and J shed 10 bases, with 15 bases lying between them. Germline V lookup: CDR1 GTSNPN, CDR2 SVGIG (reference sequence). The CDR3 loop reads CAWSVGREYGKLFF. CDR3 bases: TGTGCCTGGAGTGTAGGCAGGGAATACGGAAAACTGTTTTTT.

This clone has a single count. This sequence joins TRBV7-6 and TRBJ1-1, with no clear D. CDR3 length equals 15 residues. Germline loops: CDR1 SGHVS, CDR2 FNYEAQ. Deletions cut 1 base from V and 0 bases from J, with 9 bases between. CDR3 in DNA: TGTGCCAGCAGCTTAGGCGCAGGCTTGAACACTGAAGCTTTCTTT. It encodes CASSLGAGLNTEAFF.

This clone was seen a handful of times. V usage is TRBV7-2 and J usage is TRBJ2-5; the D gene is possibly TRBD2 (6 bases). This CDR3 has 16 amino acids. CDR1 is SGHTA and CDR2 is FQGNSA in the germline V gene. The ends were cut back, 3 bases at V and 4 bases at J, with 18 bases in the middle. The CDR3 nucleotides read TGTGCCAGCAGCTTGAGGGACTCCTCCTTGAGAGAGACCCAGTACTTC. It codes for CASSLRDSSLRETQYF.

This chain connects TRBV5-4 to TRBJ2-5; 9 bases align to TRBD1. The CDR3 has 15 amino acids. CDR1 is SGHNT, CDR2 YYREEE, per germline (reference sequence). The ends lost 4 bases at V and 4 bases at J; junction bases unmatched: 8. The CDR3 spells CASSPQGQGGETQYF. CDR3 nucleotide sequence: TGTGCCAGCAGCCCGCAGGGACAGGGAGGAGAGACCCAGTACTTC.

The chain couples TRBV7-3 to TRBJ2-1; the match to TRBD2 covers 7 bases. The CDR3 has 15 amino acids. Unmatched junction bases numbered 7, after V lost 5 bases and J lost 3 bases. The V gene's germline CDR1 is SGHTA and CDR2 FQGTGA. The CDR3 sequence: CASSLTSEIYNEQFF. The CDR3 DNA follows: TGTGCCAGCAGCCTCACTAGCGAGATCTACAATGAGCAGTTCTTC.

DNA for the CDR3: TGTGCCAGCAGTTCCGGGACAGAGGTGTGGGGCAATCAGCCCCAGCATTTT. This translates into CASSSGTEVWGNQPQHF. The J gene is TRBJ1-5, the V gene TRBV7-9, with TRBD1 matching 7 bases. CDR3 length: 17 amino acids. CDR1 is SEHNR, CDR2 FQNEAQ, per germline (reference sequence). V shed 6 bases and J 2 bases; nucleotides not matched to a gene: 13.

V gene TRBV9 combines with J gene TRBJ1-3; a possible D gene is TRBD1 (5 bases). Trimming pared 4 bases from V and 4 bases from J, leaving 15 bases between. Germline V gene lookup returns CDR1 SGDLS and CDR2 YYNGEE. This CDR3 region has 15 residues. This CDR3 is CASSLMEGIGNTIYF. CDR3 coding DNA: TGTGCCAGCAGCCTCATGGAGGGGATCGGAAACACCATATATTTT.

CDR3 protein: CASSQSGTGDYGELFF. In nucleotides, the CDR3 is TGCGCCAGCAGCCAGTCCGGGACAGGGGATTACGGGGAGCTGTTTTTT. The rearrangement uses TRBV4-1 and TRBJ2-2, with TRBD1 identical over 10 bases. After removal of 3 bases from V and 7 bases from J, the junction contained 8 bases not matched to a gene. CDR3 size: 16 residues. The germline V gene has CDR1 MGHRA and CDR2 YSYEKL.

This clone showed up just once. The chain has TRBV27 and TRBJ1-5, with D uncertain. V was cut by 3 bases and J by 6 bases, with 18 bases left in between. Germline CDR1 MNHEY, CDR2 SMNVEV (reference sequence). The CDR3 spans 16 residues. This CDR3 reads CASSLTAGLSAQPQHF. DNA of the CDR3: TGTGCCAGCAGTTTGACGGCGGGTTTATCGGCTCAGCCCCAGCATTTT.

The CDR3 DNA follows: TGTGCCAGCAGTTTACCCGGGACAGGGATCTTTTCTGGAAACACCATATATTTT. It encodes CASSLPGTGIFSGNTIYF. V usage is TRBV28 and J usage is TRBJ1-3; 9 bases fit TRBD1. Germline loops: CDR1 MDHEN, CDR2 SYDVKM. The CDR3 consists of 18 residues. Trimming at V came to 2 bases and at J to 1 base, leaving 9 bases not matched to a gene. The full variable domain, rest sourced from reference TRBV28 and TRBJ1-3, is DVKVTQSSRYLVKRTGEKVFLECVQDMDHENMFWYRQDPGLGLRLIYFSYDVKMKEKGDIPEGYSVSREKKERFSLILESASTNQTSMYLCASSLPGTGIFSGNTIYFGEGSWLTVV.

The chain uses TRBV29-1 and TRBJ1-4; D unresolved. Germline assignment: CDR1 SQVTM and CDR2 ANQGSEA. Trimming removed 4 bases at V and 7 bases at J, with 13 bases between. The CDR3 runs to 13 residues. CDR3 nucleotides: TGCAGCGTTGCCCGGGGTTGGAGTGAAAAACTGTTTTTT. The encoded protein is CSVARGWSEKLFF.

This clone appeared a single time. The chain links TRBV12-3 or TRBV12-4 to TRBJ2-2, with D unresolved. The CDR3 consists of 13 residues. Trimming took 5 bases from V and 4 from J, leaving 8 bases between them. CDR3 loop: CASSKQITGELFF. The CDR3 coding sequence is TGTGCCAGCAGTAAGCAAATCACCGGGGAGCTGTTTTTT.